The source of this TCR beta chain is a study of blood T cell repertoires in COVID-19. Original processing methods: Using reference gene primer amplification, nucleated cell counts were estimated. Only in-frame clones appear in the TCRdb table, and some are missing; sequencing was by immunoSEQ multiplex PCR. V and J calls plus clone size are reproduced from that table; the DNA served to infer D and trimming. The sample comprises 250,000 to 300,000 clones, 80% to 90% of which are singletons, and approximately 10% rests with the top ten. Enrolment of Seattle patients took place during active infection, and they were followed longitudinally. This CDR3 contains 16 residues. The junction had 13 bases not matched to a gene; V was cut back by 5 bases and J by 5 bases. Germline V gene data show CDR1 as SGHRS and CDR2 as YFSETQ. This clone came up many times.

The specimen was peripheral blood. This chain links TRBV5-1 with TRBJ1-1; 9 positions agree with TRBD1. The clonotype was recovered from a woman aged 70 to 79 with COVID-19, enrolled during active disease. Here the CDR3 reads CASRNSGQGGNTEAFF. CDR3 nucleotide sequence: TGCGCCAGCAGAAATTCGGGACAGGGAGGTAATACTGAAGCTTTCTTT.